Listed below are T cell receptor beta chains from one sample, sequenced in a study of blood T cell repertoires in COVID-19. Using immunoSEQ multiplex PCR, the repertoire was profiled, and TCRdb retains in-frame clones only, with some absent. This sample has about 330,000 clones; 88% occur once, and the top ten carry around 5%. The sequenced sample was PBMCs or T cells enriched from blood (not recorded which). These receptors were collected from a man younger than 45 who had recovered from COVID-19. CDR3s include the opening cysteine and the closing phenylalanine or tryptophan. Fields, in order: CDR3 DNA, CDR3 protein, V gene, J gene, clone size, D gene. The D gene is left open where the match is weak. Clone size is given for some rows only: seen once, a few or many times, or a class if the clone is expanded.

DNA: TGCGCCAGCAGCTTGGAGAGGACAGGGAATGAAAAACTGTTTTTT
CDR3: CASSLERTGNEKLFF
V: TRBV5-1
J: TRBJ1-4
size: NA
D: TRBD1

DNA: TGTGCCAGCAGCGACAGGGTGAGCACAGATACGCAGTATTTT
CDR3: CASSDRVSTDTQYF
V: TRBV9
J: TRBJ2-3
size: NA
D: NA

DNA: TGTGCCAGTAGTATAGTCCTGTCCAGGGGGCGCAATCAGCCCCAGCATTTT
CDR3: CASSIVLSRGRNQPQHF
V: TRBV19
J: TRBJ1-5
size: NA
D: TRBD1

DNA: TGCGCCAGCAGCTTGGGAGACAGGGCTGACCAGCCCCAGCATTTT
CDR3: CASSLGDRADQPQHF
V: TRBV5-1
J: TRBJ1-5
size: NA
D: TRBD1

DNA: TGTGCCAGCAGTTCTCTTCGACAGGGCTTCTATGGCTACACCTTC
CDR3: CASSSLRQGFYGYTF
V: TRBV2
J: TRBJ1-2
size: NA
D: TRBD1

DNA: TGCGCCAGCAGGCAGGGGACTGGAAACACCATATATTTT
CDR3: CASRQGTGNTIYF
V: TRBV5-1
J: TRBJ1-3
size: few
D: NA

DNA: TGTGCCACCAGTGACTCCAGGGGGCCTAATGAAAAACTGTTTTTT
CDR3: CATSDSRGPNEKLFF
V: TRBV24-1
J: TRBJ1-4
size: NA
D: TRBD1

DNA: TGTGCCAGCAGTTACTCCCTAGCGGAAGAGACCCAGTACTTC
CDR3: CASSYSLAEETQYF
V: TRBV6-5
J: TRBJ2-5
size: NA
D: TRBD2

DNA: TGTGCCAGCAGCCAAGTTGGCCATGGCTACACCTTC
CDR3: CASSQVGHGYTF
V: TRBV3-1/TRBV3-2
J: TRBJ1-2
size: few
D: NA

DNA: TGTGCCAGCAGGAGACAGGGCCTGAACACTGAAGCTTTCTTT
CDR3: CASRRQGLNTEAFF
V: TRBV6-5
J: TRBJ1-1
size: NA
D: TRBD1

DNA: TGTGCCAGCAGTCCCTGGGGGGGGGATTCACCCCTCCACTTT
CDR3: CASSPWGGDSPLHF
V: TRBV25-1
J: TRBJ1-6
size: NA
D: NA

DNA: TGTGCCAGCAGCTTAGTATCCGGGAGCGGCTACACCTTC
CDR3: CASSLVSGSGYTF
V: TRBV7-2
J: TRBJ1-2
size: NA
D: NA

DNA: TGCAGCGTTAGGCAGGGAAATGGTGGCTACACCTTC
CDR3: CSVRQGNGGYTF
V: TRBV29-1
J: TRBJ1-2
size: NA
D: NA

DNA: TGCGCCAGCAGCTTGGGCGGGGGGGCGAACAATGAGCAGTTCTTC
CDR3: CASSLGGGANNEQFF
V: TRBV5-1
J: TRBJ2-1
size: NA
D: TRBD2

DNA: TGTGCCAGCAGCCCCGCGGAAAAACTGTTTTTT
CDR3: CASSPAEKLFF
V: TRBV7-9
J: TRBJ1-4
size: NA
D: NA

DNA: TGCGCCAGCGGCACCGGGACAGCCAGCTCCTATAATTCACCCCTCCACTTT
CDR3: CASGTGTASSYNSPLHF
V: TRBV5-1
J: TRBJ1-6
size: NA
D: TRBD1

DNA: TGTGCCAGTAGTACCTACAGGGATCTCACAGATACGCAGTATTTT
CDR3: CASSTYRDLTDTQYF
V: TRBV19
J: TRBJ2-3
size: NA
D: NA

DNA: TGTGCCAGCAGTGAATGGGGACAGGGGACCGTATACGAGCAGTACTTC
CDR3: CASSEWGQGTVYEQYF
V: TRBV2
J: TRBJ2-7
size: NA
D: TRBD1

DNA: TGTGCCAGCAGCAAAGCAGCGGACTCTGGGGCCAACGTCCTGACTTTC
CDR3: CASSKAADSGANVLTF
V: TRBV21-1
J: TRBJ2-6
size: NA
D: NA

DNA: TGTGCCACCAGTGATTTTATGGTCCAGGGATCTAGCACAGATACGCAGTATTTT
CDR3: CATSDFMVQGSSTDTQYF
V: TRBV24-1
J: TRBJ2-3
size: NA
D: NA

DNA: TGTGCCAGCTCACCACAAGGGGTTGAAGGCATTCAGTACTTC
CDR3: CASSPQGVEGIQYF
V: TRBV18
J: TRBJ2-4
size: NA
D: NA

DNA: TGTGCCAGCAGTCGTGGGGGGATTGATAATTCACCCCTCCACTTT
CDR3: CASSRGGIDNSPLHF
V: TRBV6-5
J: TRBJ1-6
size: NA
D: NA

DNA: TGTGCCAGCAGTTTCAACCTACGGGAGCAGTACTTC
CDR3: CASSFNLREQYF
V: TRBV27
J: TRBJ2-7
size: NA
D: NA

DNA: TGTGCCAGCAGCCCCGGCACAGCGGTGTACACTGAAGCTTTCTTT
CDR3: CASSPGTAVYTEAFF
V: TRBV9
J: TRBJ1-1
size: NA
D: NA

DNA: TGTGCCAGCACTATTAGACCGGGGGAAGCTTTCTTT
CDR3: CASTIRPGEAFF
V: TRBV6-5
J: TRBJ1-1
size: NA
D: NA

DNA: TGTGCCAGCAGCCCCTTTGGGACAGCGAACACTGAAGCTTTCTTT
CDR3: CASSPFGTANTEAFF
V: TRBV4-2
J: TRBJ1-1
size: NA
D: TRBD1

DNA: TGTGCCAGCAGCTTAGGTCCGGGTTCCTACGAGCAGTACTTC
CDR3: CASSLGPGSYEQYF
V: TRBV7-6
J: TRBJ2-7
size: few
D: NA

DNA: TGTGCCAGCACCGTACTCCCCGGGACAGGGTCACGTCAGGGCCAGCCCCAGCATTTT
CDR3: CASTVLPGTGSRQGQPQHF
V: TRBV11-3
J: TRBJ1-5
size: few
D: TRBD1

DNA: TGTGCCAGCAGCTCACAGCGGGGGGCCTATGAGCAGTTCTTC
CDR3: CASSSQRGAYEQFF
V: TRBV7-2
J: TRBJ2-1
size: NA
D: TRBD2

DNA: TGTGCCAGCAGCCCGGACAGGGGGCATCAGCCCCAGCATTTT
CDR3: CASSPDRGHQPQHF
V: TRBV7-9
J: TRBJ1-5
size: NA
D: TRBD1

DNA: TGTGCCAGCAGCGTCTCAGGGAATCAGCCCCAGCATTTT
CDR3: CASSVSGNQPQHF
V: TRBV7-9
J: TRBJ1-5
size: NA
D: NA

DNA: TGTGCCAGCAGCTTGCCTCCAGGGTGGGGGCATGGCTACACCTTC
CDR3: CASSLPPGWGHGYTF
V: TRBV5-6
J: TRBJ1-2
size: once
D: NA

DNA: TGTGCCAGCAGCTTAGGGGGGGGGAATCAGCCCCAGCATTTT
CDR3: CASSLGGGNQPQHF
V: TRBV7-9
J: TRBJ1-5
size: once
D: NA

DNA: TGTGCCAGCAGTCCACAGGGGATGGGCACAGATACGCAGTATTTT
CDR3: CASSPQGMGTDTQYF
V: TRBV6-4
J: TRBJ2-3
size: once
D: TRBD1

DNA: TGTGCCAGCAGCTCTGGGGGGTTCGAGCAGTACTTC
CDR3: CASSSGGFEQYF
V: TRBV5-6
J: TRBJ2-7
size: NA
D: NA

DNA: TGTGCCAGCAGCTTGGCGGGGGGCCCGCATTCGTCCTACGAGCAGTACTTC
CDR3: CASSLAGGPHSSYEQYF
V: TRBV13
J: TRBJ2-7
size: NA
D: TRBD2

DNA: TGTGCCATCAGTGGATCAAGGGACAGGGGCTACGAGCAGTACTTC
CDR3: CAISGSRDRGYEQYF
V: TRBV10-3
J: TRBJ2-7
size: NA
D: TRBD1

DNA: TGTGCCAGCAGTGTACTAGCGGGGGGTTACAATGAGCAGTTCTTC
CDR3: CASSVLAGGYNEQFF
V: TRBV6-4
J: TRBJ2-1
size: NA
D: TRBD2

DNA: TGTGCCAGCAGCCCTCTTACAGGGGTAGGGGCCAACGTCCTGACTTTC
CDR3: CASSPLTGVGANVLTF
V: TRBV7-9
J: TRBJ2-6
size: NA
D: TRBD1

DNA: TGTGCCAGCAGTTTACGACAGCATAACTATGGCTACACCTTC
CDR3: CASSLRQHNYGYTF
V: TRBV27
J: TRBJ1-2
size: NA
D: NA

DNA: TGTGCCAGCATGATGGAGGAGCAGTTCTTC
CDR3: CASMMEEQFF
V: TRBV28
J: TRBJ2-1
size: NA
D: NA

DNA: TGTGCCAGCAGTGGGGGGACTAGCTCCTACAATGAGCAGTTCTTC
CDR3: CASSGGTSSYNEQFF
V: TRBV2
J: TRBJ2-1
size: NA
D: TRBD2

DNA: TGCGCCAGCAGCTTGGGCTCAGGGGATGTGGAAAAACTGTTTTTT
CDR3: CASSLGSGDVEKLFF
V: TRBV5-1
J: TRBJ1-4
size: NA
D: NA

DNA: TGTGCCAGCAGCCCCACGACAGGTGTCAGCTCCTACGAGCAGTACTTC
CDR3: CASSPTTGVSSYEQYF
V: TRBV7-8
J: TRBJ2-7
size: NA
D: NA

DNA: TGTGCCAGCAGCTCTGACTGGGACAGCCAAGAGACCCAGTACTTC
CDR3: CASSSDWDSQETQYF
V: TRBV7-9
J: TRBJ2-5
size: NA
D: TRBD1

DNA: TGTGCCAGCAGCTTCACCGGACAGGGGAGCCAGGAGCAGTACTTC
CDR3: CASSFTGQGSQEQYF
V: TRBV5-8
J: TRBJ2-7
size: NA
D: TRBD1

DNA: TGCACCAGCAGCCAAGGGCCGGGTTCCCCTAACTATGGCTACACCTTC
CDR3: CTSSQGPGSPNYGYTF
V: TRBV1
J: TRBJ1-2
size: NA
D: NA

DNA: TGTGCCAGTAGTGACAGCACTGAAGCTTTCTTT
CDR3: CASSDSTEAFF
V: TRBV19
J: TRBJ1-1
size: NA
D: NA

DNA: TGTGCCAGCAGCAAAGACCAGGGATCAGGTAATTCGTACGAGCAGTACTTC
CDR3: CASSKDQGSGNSYEQYF
V: TRBV5-4
J: TRBJ2-7
size: NA
D: NA

DNA: TGTGCCAGCAGACGACGGGGGGGCTCCTACAATGAGCAGTTCTTC
CDR3: CASRRRGGSYNEQFF
V: TRBV5-4
J: TRBJ2-1
size: NA
D: TRBD2

DNA: TGTGCCAGCAGCCAAGGGTTTGTCATCGGACAGTCTGAAGCTTTCTTT
CDR3: CASSQGFVIGQSEAFF
V: TRBV3-1/TRBV3-2
J: TRBJ1-1
size: once
D: NA

DNA: TGTGCCAGCAGCTTCGACAGCAACTATGGCTACACCTTC
CDR3: CASSFDSNYGYTF
V: TRBV5-4
J: TRBJ1-2
size: NA
D: NA

DNA: TGCGCCAGCAGCCCATCGGGCACAGATACGCAGTATTTT
CDR3: CASSPSGTDTQYF
V: TRBV5-1
J: TRBJ2-3
size: NA
D: NA

DNA: TGTGCCAGCAGCTTAGAGGGGTTGGCAAAAGAGACCCAGTACTTC
CDR3: CASSLEGLAKETQYF
V: TRBV7-9
J: TRBJ2-5
size: NA
D: NA

DNA: TGTGCCAGCAGCCAAGCGTCAGGCCCTACAGATACGCAGTATTTT
CDR3: CASSQASGPTDTQYF
V: TRBV3-1/TRBV3-2
J: TRBJ2-3
size: NA
D: NA

DNA: TGTGCCAGCAGCTTGTCCCGGGTCCGGGGGGAAAAACTGTTTTTT
CDR3: CASSLSRVRGEKLFF
V: TRBV5-8
J: TRBJ1-4
size: once
D: NA

DNA: TGCGCCAGCAGCTCCCTCGGGGGACAGAACACAGATACGCAGTATTTT
CDR3: CASSSLGGQNTDTQYF
V: TRBV5-1
J: TRBJ2-3
size: NA
D: NA

DNA: TGTGCCTGGAGGCCGGCGTACAGATCAACTAATGAAAAACTGTTTTTT
CDR3: CAWRPAYRSTNEKLFF
V: TRBV30
J: TRBJ1-4
size: NA
D: NA

DNA: TGCGCCAGCATGGCGGGACTAGCGGGTGGGTCCAAAAACATTCAGTACTTC
CDR3: CASMAGLAGGSKNIQYF
V: TRBV10-2
J: TRBJ2-4
size: NA
D: TRBD2

DNA: TGTGCCAGCAGTTTGTCGGGACTAGCAAGGGAGCAGTACTTC
CDR3: CASSLSGLAREQYF
V: TRBV27
J: TRBJ2-7
size: NA
D: TRBD2